This is a list of T cell receptor beta chains from one sample in a study of blood T cell repertoires in COVID-19. The table came from immunoSEQ multiplex PCR; TCRdb's copy has only in-frame clones and leaves some out. The sample contains 200,000 to 250,000 clones, approximately 90% of which appear only once. Sequenced material: peripheral blood. The receptors derive from a woman aged 40-49 years who had recovered from COVID-19. Each CDR3 is given with its conserved first and last residue. Fields, in order: CDR3 DNA, CDR3 protein, V gene, D gene, clone size, J gene. A D gene is named only where the DNA matches it firmly. Clone size appears in some rows only: once, few, many, or a class for an expanded clone.

CDR3nt: TGTGCCACCAGTGATCCTAGCGGATCTAGCACAGATACGCAGTATTTT
CDR3aa: CATSDPSGSSTDTQYF
v_gene: TRBV24-1
d_gene: TRBD2
abundance: NA
j_gene: TRBJ2-3

CDR3nt: TGTGCCAGCAGCGCGGTGAGCGGGAGTTATTCAGATACGCAGTATTTT
CDR3aa: CASSAVSGSYSDTQYF
v_gene: TRBV7-9
d_gene: TRBD2
abundance: NA
j_gene: TRBJ2-3

CDR3nt: TGTGCCAGCAGCCCACGTCCGGACACTGAAGCTTTCTTT
CDR3aa: CASSPRPDTEAFF
v_gene: TRBV27
d_gene: NA
abundance: once
j_gene: TRBJ1-1

CDR3nt: TGCGCCAGCAGCCGCACAGCGGTGCAGACGAGCTCCTACAATGAGCAGTTCTTC
CDR3aa: CASSRTAVQTSSYNEQFF
v_gene: TRBV4-3
d_gene: NA
abundance: once
j_gene: TRBJ2-1

CDR3nt: TGTGCCAGCAGCCCGGGACAGGGGAATGAAAAACTGTTTTTT
CDR3aa: CASSPGQGNEKLFF
v_gene: TRBV7-6
d_gene: TRBD1
abundance: NA
j_gene: TRBJ1-4

CDR3nt: TGTGCCAGCAGCTTAGCTTCAGTAAGCTACGAGCAGTACTTC
CDR3aa: CASSLASVSYEQYF
v_gene: TRBV7-2
d_gene: NA
abundance: NA
j_gene: TRBJ2-7

CDR3nt: TGTGCCAGCTCACCACCGGGCCAGTCCTATAATGAAAAACTGTTTTTT
CDR3aa: CASSPPGQSYNEKLFF
v_gene: TRBV18
d_gene: NA
abundance: NA
j_gene: TRBJ1-4

CDR3nt: TGTGCCAGCGGCACGGGACTCTCAACAGATACGCAGTATTTT
CDR3aa: CASGTGLSTDTQYF
v_gene: TRBV4-2
d_gene: NA
abundance: NA
j_gene: TRBJ2-3

CDR3nt: TGCGCCAGCAGCTTGGCAGGGGGTGGCTATGGCTACACCTTC
CDR3aa: CASSLAGGGYGYTF
v_gene: TRBV5-1
d_gene: TRBD1
abundance: NA
j_gene: TRBJ1-2

CDR3nt: TGTGCCAGCAGCCGCCTAGCAGACTTCAACAATGAGCAGTTCTTC
CDR3aa: CASSRLADFNNEQFF
v_gene: TRBV7-9
d_gene: NA
abundance: NA
j_gene: TRBJ2-1

CDR3nt: TGTGCCAGCTCACCATTAGTATTAGGGGGCGCCGAAACTGAAGCTTTCTTT
CDR3aa: CASSPLVLGGAETEAFF
v_gene: TRBV18
d_gene: TRBD1
abundance: NA
j_gene: TRBJ1-1

CDR3nt: TGCGCCAGCAGTCAAACTCGACAGGAGCAGTTCTTC
CDR3aa: CASSQTRQEQFF
v_gene: TRBV23-1
d_gene: NA
abundance: NA
j_gene: TRBJ2-1